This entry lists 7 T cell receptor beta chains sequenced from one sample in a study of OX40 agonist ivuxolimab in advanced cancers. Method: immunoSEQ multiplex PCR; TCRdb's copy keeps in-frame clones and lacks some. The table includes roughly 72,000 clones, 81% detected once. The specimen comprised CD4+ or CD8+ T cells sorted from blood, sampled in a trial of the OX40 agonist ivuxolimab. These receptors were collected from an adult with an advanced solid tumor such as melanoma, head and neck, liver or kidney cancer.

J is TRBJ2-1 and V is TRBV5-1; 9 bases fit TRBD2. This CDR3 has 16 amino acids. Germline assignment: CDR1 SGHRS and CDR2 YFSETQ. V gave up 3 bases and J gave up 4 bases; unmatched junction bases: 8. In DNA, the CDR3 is TGCGCCAGCAGCTCCCTAGCGGGAACAGGATACAATGAGCAGTTCTTC. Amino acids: CASSSLAGTGYNEQFF.

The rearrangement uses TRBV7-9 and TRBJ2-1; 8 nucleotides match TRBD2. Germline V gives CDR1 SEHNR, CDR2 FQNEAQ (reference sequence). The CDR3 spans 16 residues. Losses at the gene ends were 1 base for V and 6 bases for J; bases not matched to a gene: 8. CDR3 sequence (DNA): TGTGCCAGCAGCTTAGAGGACGGGAGGGGGAGCAATGAGCAGTTCTTC. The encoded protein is CASSLEDGRGSNEQFF.

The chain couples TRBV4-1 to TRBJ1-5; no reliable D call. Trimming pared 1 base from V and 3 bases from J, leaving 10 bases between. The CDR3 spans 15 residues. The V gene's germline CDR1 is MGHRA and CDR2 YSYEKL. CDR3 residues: CASSQVGQHNQPQHF. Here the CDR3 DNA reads TGCGCCAGCAGCCAAGTGGGTCAGCACAATCAGCCCCAGCATTTT.

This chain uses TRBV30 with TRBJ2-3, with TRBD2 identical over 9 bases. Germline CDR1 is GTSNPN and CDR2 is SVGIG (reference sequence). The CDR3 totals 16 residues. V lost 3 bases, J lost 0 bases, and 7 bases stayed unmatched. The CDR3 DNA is TGTGCCTGGAGCGCTAGCGGGACAACTAGCACAGATACGCAGTATTTT. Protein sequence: CAWSASGTTSTDTQYF.

This chain's CDR3 is CASSLGVERGEKLFF. The CDR3 nucleotides are TGTGCCAGCAGCTTGGGGGTGGAGAGGGGTGAAAAACTGTTTTTT. The chain couples TRBV5-4 to TRBJ1-4; tentatively, D is TRBD1 (5 bases). Germline V gene lookup returns CDR1 SGHNT and CDR2 YYREEE (reference sequence). The V end was cut by 0 bases, the J end by 7 bases, with 13 bases between. The CDR3 has 15 residues.

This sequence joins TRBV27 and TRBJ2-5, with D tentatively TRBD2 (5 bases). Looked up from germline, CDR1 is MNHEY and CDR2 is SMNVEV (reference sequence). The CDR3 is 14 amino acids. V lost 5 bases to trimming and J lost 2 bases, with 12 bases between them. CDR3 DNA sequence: TGTGCCAGCAGTCGATCGAGGGCGCAAGAGACCCAGTACTTC. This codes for CASSRSRAQETQYF.

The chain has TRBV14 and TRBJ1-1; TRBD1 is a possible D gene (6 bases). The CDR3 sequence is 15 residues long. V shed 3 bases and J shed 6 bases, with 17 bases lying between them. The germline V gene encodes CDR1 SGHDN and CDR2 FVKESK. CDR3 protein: CASSQGHTWASEAFF. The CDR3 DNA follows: TGTGCCAGCAGCCAGGGACATACGTGGGCTTCTGAAGCTTTCTTT.